This entry lists 13 T cell receptor beta chains sequenced from one sample in a study of T-cell reconstitution after alpha-beta-depleted transplantation in children. Unique molecular identifiers were used to barcode this TCRbeta library. TCRdb reanalysed the PCR reads using MiXCR and keeps one entry per CDR3 protein. The sample lists 350,000 to 400,000 distinct CDR3 sequences; 20% were seen once. The specimen was PBMCs from the stem cell graft donor, collected from the stem cell graft. These receptors were collected from a human donor who donated a stem cell graft to a child with acute myeloid leukemia.

This clonotype was seen only a few times. The V call is TRBV4-3, the J call TRBJ1-1; tentative D call: TRBD1 (6 bases). Trimming stripped 4 bases from V and 4 bases from J, with 16 bases between. There are 15 residues in the CDR3. The V gene's germline CDR1 is LGHNA and CDR2 YSLEER. The CDR3 DNA reads TGCGCCAGCAGCCGAAACTACAGGGTGGTCACTGAAGCTTTCTTT. Residues: CASSRNYRVVTEAFF.

The chain is built from TRBV12-3 or TRBV12-4 and TRBJ2-5; unclear D gene. The length of the CDR3 is 14 residues. Trimming took off 3 bases at V and 3 bases at J, with 11 bases between the two ends. CDR3 DNA sequence: TGTGCCAGCAGTTTCATTGGGCAGAAAGAGACCCAGTACTTC. Protein: CASSFIGQKETQYF.

The chain has TRBV9 and TRBJ2-1; no definite D call. Trimming shortened V by 0 bases and J by 10 bases, and 11 bases separated the two germline ends. CDR1 is SGDLS and CDR2 is YYNGEE in the germline V gene. CDR3 length equals 13 residues. CDR3 nucleotides: TGTGCCAGCAGCGTAGCTCCCACAGAAGAGCAGTTCTTC. Amino acid sequence: CASSVAPTEEQFF. Variable domain in full (rest from reference TRBV9 and TRBJ2-1): DSGVTQTPKHLITATGQRVTLRCSPRSGDLSVYWYQQSLDQGLQFLIQYYNGEERAKGNILERFSAQQFPDLHSELNLSSLELGDSALYFCASSVAPTEEQFFGPGTRLTVL.

This clonotype has at least ten counts. The chain couples TRBV20-1 to TRBJ2-7; 8 nucleotides match TRBD1. Per germline, CDR1 DFQATT and CDR2 SNEGSKA (reference sequence). The CDR3 consists of 17 residues. The ends lost 7 bases at V and 0 bases at J; junction bases unmatched: 17. CDR3 coding DNA: TGCAGTGTAATGCCAGCTTGGAGGACAGGGAGCTCCTACGAGCAGTACTTC. Its protein product is CSVMPAWRTGSSYEQYF.

This clonotype showed up just a few times. This sequence joins TRBV6-5 and TRBJ1-6; no firm D call. Germline V gene sequence: CDR1 MNHEY, CDR2 SVGAGI. CDR3 length equals 12 residues. V was clipped by 7 bases and J by 0 bases, with 1 base between them. Here the CDR3 reads CASNSYNSPLHF. The CDR3 DNA reads TGTGCCAGCAACTCCTATAATTCACCCCTCCACTTT.

The rearrangement links TRBV20-1 to TRBJ2-3, with 9 bases lining up with TRBD2. The CDR3 runs 17 residues. Looked up from germline, CDR1 is DFQATT and CDR2 is SNEGSKA (reference sequence). The junction had 12 bases not matched to a gene; V was cut back by 1 base and J by 4 bases. The CDR3 DNA sequence: TGCAGTGCTAGAGCGACTAGCGGAGGAGCTGGGGCAGATACGCAGTATTTT. As protein: CSARATSGGAGADTQYF.

The chain employs TRBV20-1 and TRBJ2-1, with 16 bases aligning to TRBD2. J was trimmed by 8 bases and V by 1 base; bases with no gene match: 2. CDR1 and CDR2 from the germline V gene are DFQATT and SNEGSKA (reference sequence). This CDR3 comprises 15 residues. CDR3: CSARVGTSGRDEQFF. CDR3 coding DNA: TGCAGTGCTAGAGTTGGGACTAGCGGGAGGGATGAGCAGTTCTTC.

This clonotype was picked up a small number of times. The chain employs TRBV29-1 and TRBJ2-4; no firm D call. This CDR3 comprises 11 residues. The ends were cut back, 7 bases at V and 8 bases at J, with 12 bases in the middle. Per the germline V gene, CDR1 is SQVTM and CDR2 is ANQGSEA. The CDR3 nucleotides are TGCAGCGCTAATCGTGGAGACATTCAGTACTTC. As protein: CSANRGDIQYF.

The gene calls are TRBV11-2 and TRBJ2-5; D unresolved. The CDR3 covers 13 residues. Trimming stripped 2 bases from V and 7 bases from J, with 11 bases between. Germline V gene sequence: CDR1 SGHAT, CDR2 FQNNGV. The CDR3 region is CASSLSGIGTQYF. Written as DNA, the CDR3 is TGTGCCAGCAGCTTATCCGGAATAGGGACCCAGTACTTC.

The chain couples TRBV29-1 to TRBJ2-2; D might be TRBD2 (7 bases). With 3 bases removed from V and 6 bases from J, the gap between germline ends came to 23 bases. From germline, CDR1 is SQVTM and CDR2 ANQGSEA. CDR3 size: 17 residues. The CDR3 coding sequence is TGCAGCGTTGATTCTAGGGGGGGCGTTGGGTATTCCGGGGAGCTGTTTTTT. As protein: CSVDSRGGVGYSGELFF.

This clonotype was counted many times. The chain couples TRBV27 to TRBJ2-3; no clear D gene. V was trimmed by 9 bases and J by 0 bases, leaving 13 bases between them. CDR3 size: 14 residues. Per germline, CDR1 MNHEY and CDR2 SMNVEV (reference sequence). The CDR3, as DNA: TGTGCCAGTCGGAGCCTGCCTAGCACAGATACGCAGTATTTT. Protein: CASRSLPSTDTQYF.

The rearrangement links TRBV7-2 to TRBJ2-7, with a tentative D call TRBD2 (6 bases). The V and J ends lost 5 bases and 4 bases respectively, with 12 bases between them. Per the germline V gene, CDR1 is SGHTA and CDR2 is FQGNSA. This CDR3 spans 13 amino acids. CDR3 loop: CASSRDFQYEQYF. CDR3 bases: TGTGCCAGCAGCCGGGACTTTCAATACGAGCAGTACTTC.

The chain employs TRBV24-1 and TRBJ1-1, with D unclear. Per the germline V gene, CDR1 is KGHDR and CDR2 is SFDVKD. V lost 4 bases and J 1 base, leaving 30 bases between the germline ends. The CDR3 is made up of 21 amino acids. The CDR3 reads CATSERRQPHWPSLSNTEAFF. The CDR3 nucleotides read TGTGCCACCAGTGAGCGCAGGCAGCCACACTGGCCGTCTCTATCGAACACTGAAGCTTTCTTT.